This TCR beta chain was obtained from a study of identical twins. Study-level findings and limits: Insertions were fewer in abundant cord blood beta clonotypes, whereas memory repertoires showed none of this pattern.

CDR3 length equals 14 residues. From germline, CDR1 is MNHNS and CDR2 SASEGT. V lost 8 bases and J 1 base, leaving 12 bases between the germline ends. This clonotype was seen a handful of times. What it binds is not known. In TCRdb, the 5' RACE reads were re-called with MiXCR into one record per CDR3 protein. The data show a few hundred thousand distinct CDR3 sequences, roughly a tenth seen once. The receptor was derived from a man in his forties or fifties in good health. V and J are TRBV6-1 and TRBJ1-3, with D uncertain. Sequenced input: memory T cells sorted from blood. The CDR3 is CASSPRRSGNTIYF. The CDR3 DNA is TGTGCCAGCTCCCCGCGGAGGTCTGGAAACACCATATATTTT.